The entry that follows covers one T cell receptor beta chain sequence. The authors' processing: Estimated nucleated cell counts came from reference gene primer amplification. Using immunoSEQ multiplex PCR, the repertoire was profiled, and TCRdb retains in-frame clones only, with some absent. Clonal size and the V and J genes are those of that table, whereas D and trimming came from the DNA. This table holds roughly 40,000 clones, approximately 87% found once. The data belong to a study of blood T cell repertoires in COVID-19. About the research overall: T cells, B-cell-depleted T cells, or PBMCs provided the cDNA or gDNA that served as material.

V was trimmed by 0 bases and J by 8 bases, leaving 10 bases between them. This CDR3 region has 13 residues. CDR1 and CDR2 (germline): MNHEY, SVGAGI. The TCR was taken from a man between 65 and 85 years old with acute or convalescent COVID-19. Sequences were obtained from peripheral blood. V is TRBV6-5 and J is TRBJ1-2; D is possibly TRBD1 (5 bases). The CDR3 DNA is TGTGCCAGCAGTTACTCATGGGGCAGGGGCTACACCTTC. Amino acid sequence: CASSYSWGRGYTF.